This T cell receptor (beta chain) was recorded in a study of blood T cell repertoires in COVID-19 (dated by TCRdb to the early 2020s). About the full investigation: Collaborator samples came from the United States, Italy and Spain and covered acute and convalescent phases of COVID-19. A freely available public database, intended as a resource for researchers studying the immune response to SARS-CoV-2, is where the repertoires were released. The samples were drawn from two sources: the first 160 participants of the ongoing ImmuneRACE study, and 950 to 1,500 subjects contributed by 6 global collaborators. The prospective study material was composed of cDNA or gDNA derived from T cells, B-cell-depleted T cells, or PBMCs. The dataset comprised deeply sampled blood TCRbeta repertoires from subjects exposed to, actively infected with, or recovered from COVID-19. Sample metadata almost always included a de-identified subject ID, COVID-19 status, age in years and sex. HLA class I and class II types, where available, came from metadata supplied by the sample provider rather than from assay-based typing.

The V end gives up 2 bases and the J end 14 bases, leaving 11 bases in the junction not matched to a gene. CDR1 and CDR2 are read off the germline V gene as SGHDT and YYEEEE. The CDR3 holds 13 amino acids from the cysteine to the phenylalanine. Only CDR3 DNA is held: 39 bases, read in frame from base 1. Each collaborating institution followed its own protocols to collect whole blood in K2EDTA tubes. For TCRbeta analysis, collaborator samples were shipped as frozen whole blood, as isolated PBMCs, or as DNA extracted from either sample type. Study-wide conclusions, independent of this receptor: How much clinical and demographic metadata was included differed by source and by participant, and the metadata was provided uncurated.

About this clone: Its recognized antigen is unknown. The record has no base qualities; no much larger clone is one base away.

TCRbeta CDR3 regions were amplified from genomic DNA by means of the immunoSEQ Assay, a bias-controlled multiplex PCR. Per the authors' processing: Nucleated cell counts per sample were estimated from amplification of reference gene primers within the assay. Sequence reads were collapsed and filtered to measure the absolute abundance of every unique TCRbeta CDR3 rearrangement. Productive Simpson clonality was computed per sample as the square root of Simpson's diversity index over productive rearrangements. Drawn from immuneACCESS, this table holds only the in-frame rearrangements with V and J called that TCRdb kept. Clones are partly lost; checked studies trace under half to an unresolved V gene and leave the rest unexplained. V and J calls and clone size are as listed in that table; D and trimming were resolved from the DNA. The sample includes about 220,000 clones, with approximately 80% observed a single time. Clones ranked in the top ten supply about 4.5% of the sample.

The V and J segments used are TRBV5-6 and TRBJ1-1, with TRBD1 matching 8 junction bases. This sequence originates from a woman in her sixties or seventies with acute or convalescent COVID-19. Sequenced: peripheral blood. The CDR3 region has the sequence CASSLVQGEARFF. The DNA sequence follows: TGTGCCAGCAGCTTAGTACAGGGGGAGGCTAGGTTCTTT.